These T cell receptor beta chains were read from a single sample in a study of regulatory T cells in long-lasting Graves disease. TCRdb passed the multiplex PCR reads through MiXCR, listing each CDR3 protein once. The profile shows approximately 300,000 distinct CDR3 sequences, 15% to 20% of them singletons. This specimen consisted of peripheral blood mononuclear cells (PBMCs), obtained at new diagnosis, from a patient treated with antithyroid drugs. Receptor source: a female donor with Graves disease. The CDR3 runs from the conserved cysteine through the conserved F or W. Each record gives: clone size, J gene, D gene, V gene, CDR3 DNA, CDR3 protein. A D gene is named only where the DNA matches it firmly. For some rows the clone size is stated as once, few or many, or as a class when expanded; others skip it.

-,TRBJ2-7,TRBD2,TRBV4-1,TGCGCCAGCAGCCGCCAGACTAGCGGCCACGCGGGATCCTACGAGCAGTACTTC,CASSRQTSGHAGSYEQYF
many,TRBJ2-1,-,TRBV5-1,TGCGCCAGCAACCCGCATGGTAACAATGAGCAGTTCTTC,CASNPHGNNEQFF
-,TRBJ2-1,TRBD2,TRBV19,TGTGCCAGTAGTATATCAGCGGGAGGGCCGGGTGAGCAGTTCTTC,CASSISAGGPGEQFF
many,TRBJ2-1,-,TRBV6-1,TGTGCCAGCAGTGAAGCGGGCAGGGGGGCCTACAATGAGCAGTTCTTC,CASSEAGRGAYNEQFF
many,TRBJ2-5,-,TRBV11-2,TGTGCCAGCAGCCGAATATTAAGAAAAGCCGACGAAGGTGTGACCCAGTACTTC,CASSRILRKADEGVTQYF
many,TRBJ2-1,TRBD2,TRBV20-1,TGCAGTGCTAGAGCCCCCCTCACGTCGGGAGGGCCTGGGAATGAGCAGTTCTTC,CSARAPLTSGGPGNEQFF
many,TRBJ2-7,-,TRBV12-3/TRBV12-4,TGTGCCAGCAGTTTAGGGGGGAAGGGCGAGCAGTACTTC,CASSLGGKGEQYF
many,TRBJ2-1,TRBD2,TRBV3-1,TGTGCCAGCAGCCAGGGACTAGCGGGAGTCAATGAGCAGTTCTTC,CASSQGLAGVNEQFF
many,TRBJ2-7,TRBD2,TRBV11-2,TGTGCCAGCAGCTTAGGAGCGGGAGGGTCCTACGAGCAGTACTTC,CASSLGAGGSYEQYF
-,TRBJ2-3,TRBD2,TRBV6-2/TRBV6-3,TGTGCCAGCAGTGTTCGGACTAGCGGCACAGATACGCAGTATTTT,CASSVRTSGTDTQYF
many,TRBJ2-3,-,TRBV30,TGTGCCTGGAGTGTAGAAGGAGGGCCTGCGCATATGGATACGCAGTATTTT,CAWSVEGGPAHMDTQYF
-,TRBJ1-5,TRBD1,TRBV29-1,TGCAGCGCCTGGGGAGGGGACAGGGGGCAAAATCAGCCCCAGCATTTT,CSAWGGDRGQNQPQHF
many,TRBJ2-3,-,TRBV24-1,TGTGCCACCAGTGATCTTCTCGCTGCGCAGTATTTT,CATSDLLAAQYF
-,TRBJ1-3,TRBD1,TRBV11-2,TGTGCCAGCAGCTGGGGACAGGGCCCTGGAAACACCATATATTTT,CASSWGQGPGNTIYF
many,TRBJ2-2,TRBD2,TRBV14,TGTGCCAGCAGCCAAGGTCGAAAGCGGGAGATACTAGAAGCGAACACCGGGGAGCTGTTTTTT,CASSQGRKREILEANTGELFF
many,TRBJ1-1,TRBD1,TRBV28,TGTGCCAGCAGTGGGCCGGGACAGGGGAACACTGAAGCTTTCTTT,CASSGPGQGNTEAFF
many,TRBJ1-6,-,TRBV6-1,TGTGCCAGCACGTCGATCAACTTCTCCTATAATTCACCCCTCCACTTT,CASTSINFSYNSPLHF
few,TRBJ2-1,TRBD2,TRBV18,TGTGCCAGCTCACCATCGGGAGGGCTAAGGGATGAGCAGTTCTTC,CASSPSGGLRDEQFF
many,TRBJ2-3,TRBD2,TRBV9,TGTGCCAGCAGGCGGGAGGACACAGATACGCAGTATTTT,CASRREDTDTQYF
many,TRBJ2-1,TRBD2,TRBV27,TGTGCCAGCAGTTGGCCGGGGGGGGGAGGTGGCAATGAGCAGTTCTTC,CASSWPGGGGGNEQFF
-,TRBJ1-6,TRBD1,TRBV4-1,TGCGCCAGCAGCACCCGGGACAGGGGTCAAAATAATTCACCCCTCCACTTT,CASSTRDRGQNNSPLHF
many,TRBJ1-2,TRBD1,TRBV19,TGTGCCAGTAGTATTGAAAGGACAGGCTATGGCTACACCTTC,CASSIERTGYGYTF
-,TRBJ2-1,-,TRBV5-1,TGCGCCAGCACCGGGGGTATCCTCTCCTACAATGAGCAGTTCTTC,CASTGGILSYNEQFF
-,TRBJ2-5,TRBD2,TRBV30,TGTGCCTGGATCGGGGGAGGGCAAGAGACCCAGTACTTC,CAWIGGGQETQYF
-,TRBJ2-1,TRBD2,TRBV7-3,TGTGCCAGCAGATCGACTAGCGGGAGGGCCTACAATGAGCAGTTCTTC,CASRSTSGRAYNEQFF
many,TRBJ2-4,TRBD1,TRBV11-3,TGTGCCAGCAGACCCAGGGGGGCCAAAAACATTCAGTACTTC,CASRPRGAKNIQYF
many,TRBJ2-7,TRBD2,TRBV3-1,TGTGCCAGCAGCCGGGGACTAGCGGGATCCGAGCAGTACTTC,CASSRGLAGSEQYF
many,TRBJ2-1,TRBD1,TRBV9,TGTGCCAGCAGCGTATCAGGACAGGGGGCGACTGAGCAGTTCTTC,CASSVSGQGATEQFF